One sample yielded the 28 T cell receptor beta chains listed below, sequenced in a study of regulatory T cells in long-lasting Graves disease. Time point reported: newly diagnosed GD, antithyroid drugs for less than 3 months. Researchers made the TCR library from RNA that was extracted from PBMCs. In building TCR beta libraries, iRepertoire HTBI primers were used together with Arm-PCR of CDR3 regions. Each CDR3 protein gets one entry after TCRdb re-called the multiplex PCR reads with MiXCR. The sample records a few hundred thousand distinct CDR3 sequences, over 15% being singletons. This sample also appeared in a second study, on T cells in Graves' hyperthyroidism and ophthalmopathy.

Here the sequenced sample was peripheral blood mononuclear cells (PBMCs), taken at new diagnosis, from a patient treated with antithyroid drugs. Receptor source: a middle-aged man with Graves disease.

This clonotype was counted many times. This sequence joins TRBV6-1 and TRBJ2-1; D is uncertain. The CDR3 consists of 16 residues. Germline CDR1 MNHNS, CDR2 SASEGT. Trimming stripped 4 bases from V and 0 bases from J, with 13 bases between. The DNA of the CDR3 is TGTGCCAGCAGTGCCCACAGTATTTACTCCTACAATGAGCAGTTCTTC. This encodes CASSAHSIYSYNEQFF.

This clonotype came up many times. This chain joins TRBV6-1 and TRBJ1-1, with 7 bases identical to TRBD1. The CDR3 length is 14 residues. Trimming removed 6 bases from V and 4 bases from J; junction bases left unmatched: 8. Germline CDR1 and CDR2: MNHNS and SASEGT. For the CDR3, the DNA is TGTGCCAGCAGGCACCGACAGGGTTTCACTGAAGCTTTCTTT. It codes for CASRHRQGFTEAFF.

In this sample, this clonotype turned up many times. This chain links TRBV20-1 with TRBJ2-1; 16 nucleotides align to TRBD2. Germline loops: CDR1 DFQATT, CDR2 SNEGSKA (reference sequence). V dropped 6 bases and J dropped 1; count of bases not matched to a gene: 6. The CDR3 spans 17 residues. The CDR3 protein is CSAGTSGGALSYNEQFF. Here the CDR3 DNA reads TGCAGTGCCGGGACTAGCGGGGGGGCCCTATCCTACAATGAGCAGTTCTTC.

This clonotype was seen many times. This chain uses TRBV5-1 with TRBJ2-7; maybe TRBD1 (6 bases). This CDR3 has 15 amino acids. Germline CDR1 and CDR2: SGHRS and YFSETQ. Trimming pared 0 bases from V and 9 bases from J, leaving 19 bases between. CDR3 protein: CASSLERALARGQYF. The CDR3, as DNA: TGCGCCAGCAGCTTGGAGAGGGCTCTGGCCAGGGGGCAGTACTTC.

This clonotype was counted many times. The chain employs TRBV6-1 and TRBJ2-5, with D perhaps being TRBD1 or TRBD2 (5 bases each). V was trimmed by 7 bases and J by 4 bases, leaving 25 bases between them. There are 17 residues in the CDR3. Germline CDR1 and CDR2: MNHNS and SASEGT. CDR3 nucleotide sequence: TGTGCCAGCACTCGATTCCCTGACCAGGGAGCGCGAGAGACCCAGTACTTC. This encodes CASTRFPDQGARETQYF.

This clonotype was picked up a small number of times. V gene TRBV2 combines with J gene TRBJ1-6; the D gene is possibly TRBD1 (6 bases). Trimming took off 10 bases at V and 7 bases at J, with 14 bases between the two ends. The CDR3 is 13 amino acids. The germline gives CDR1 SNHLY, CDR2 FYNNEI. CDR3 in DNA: TGTGCCACCGCCGGGACACGAAATTCACCCCTCCACTTT. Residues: CATAGTRNSPLHF.

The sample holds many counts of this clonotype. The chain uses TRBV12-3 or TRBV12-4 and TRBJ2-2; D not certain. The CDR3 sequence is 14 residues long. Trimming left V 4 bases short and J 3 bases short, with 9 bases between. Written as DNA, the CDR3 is TGTGCCAGCAGTTCACATATGTACACCGGGGAGCTGTTTTTT. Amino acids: CASSSHMYTGELFF.

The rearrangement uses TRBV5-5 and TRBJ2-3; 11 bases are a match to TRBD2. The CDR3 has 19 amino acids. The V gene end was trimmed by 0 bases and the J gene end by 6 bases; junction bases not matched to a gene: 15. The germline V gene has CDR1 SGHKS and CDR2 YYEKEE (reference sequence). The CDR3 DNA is TGTGCCAGCAGCTTGGCGCCTAGCGGGGGGCCATCCGCCTCGGATACGCAGTATTTT. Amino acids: CASSLAPSGGPSASDTQYF.

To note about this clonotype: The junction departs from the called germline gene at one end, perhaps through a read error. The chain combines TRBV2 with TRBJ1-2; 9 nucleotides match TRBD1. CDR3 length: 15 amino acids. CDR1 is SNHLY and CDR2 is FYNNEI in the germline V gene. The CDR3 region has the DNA TGTGCCAGCAGACGGACAGGGGCGACCCTAGATGGCCACACCTTC. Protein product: CASRRTGATLDGHTF.

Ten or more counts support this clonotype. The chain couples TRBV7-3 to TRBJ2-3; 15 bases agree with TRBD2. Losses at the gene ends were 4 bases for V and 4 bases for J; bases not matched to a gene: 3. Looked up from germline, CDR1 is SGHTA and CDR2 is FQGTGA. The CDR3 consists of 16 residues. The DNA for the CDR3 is TGTGCCAGCAGCTCGGGACTAGCGGGGGGATCAGATACGCAGTATTTT. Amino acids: CASSSGLAGGSDTQYF.

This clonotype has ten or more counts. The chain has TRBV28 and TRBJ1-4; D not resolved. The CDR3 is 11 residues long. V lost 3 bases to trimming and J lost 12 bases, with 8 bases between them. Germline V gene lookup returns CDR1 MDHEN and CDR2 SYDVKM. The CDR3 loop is CASSLREELFF. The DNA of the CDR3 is TGTGCCAGCAGTTTGAGGGAGGAACTGTTTTTT.

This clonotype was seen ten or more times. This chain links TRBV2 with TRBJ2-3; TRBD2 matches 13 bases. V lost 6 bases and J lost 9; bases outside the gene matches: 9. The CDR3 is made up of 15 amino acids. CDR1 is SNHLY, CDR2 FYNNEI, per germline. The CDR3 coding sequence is TGTGCCAGCAGCTCCGGACTAGCGGGGGCAGGGACGCAGTATTTT. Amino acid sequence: CASSSGLAGAGTQYF.

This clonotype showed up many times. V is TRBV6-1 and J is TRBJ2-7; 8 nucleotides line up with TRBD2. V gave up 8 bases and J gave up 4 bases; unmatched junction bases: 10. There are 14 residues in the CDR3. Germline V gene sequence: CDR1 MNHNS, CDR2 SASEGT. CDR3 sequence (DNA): TGTGCCAGCCAGGAAGCTAGCGGGTTGTACGAGCAGTACTTC. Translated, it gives CASQEASGLYEQYF.

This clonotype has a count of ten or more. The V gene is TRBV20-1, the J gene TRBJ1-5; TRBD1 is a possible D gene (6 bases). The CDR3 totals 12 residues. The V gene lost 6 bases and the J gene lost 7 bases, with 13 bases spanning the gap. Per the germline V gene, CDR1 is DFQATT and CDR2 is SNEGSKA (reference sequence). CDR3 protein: CSAKTGSQPQHF. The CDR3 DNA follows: TGCAGTGCAAAAACAGGGTCCCAGCCCCAGCATTTT.

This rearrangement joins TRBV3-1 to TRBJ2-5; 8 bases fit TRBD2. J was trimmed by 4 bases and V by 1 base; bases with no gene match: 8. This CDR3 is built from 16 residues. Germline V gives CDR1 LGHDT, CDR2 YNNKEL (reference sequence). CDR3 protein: CASSQVGREVSETQYF. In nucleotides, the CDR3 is TGTGCCAGCAGCCAAGTCGGGAGGGAAGTGTCAGAGACCCAGTACTTC.

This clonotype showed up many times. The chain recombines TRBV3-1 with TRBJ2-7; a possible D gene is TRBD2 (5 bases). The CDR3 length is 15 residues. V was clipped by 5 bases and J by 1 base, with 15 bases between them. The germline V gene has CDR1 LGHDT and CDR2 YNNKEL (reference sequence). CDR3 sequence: CASSFRERGSYEQYF. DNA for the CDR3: TGTGCCAGCAGCTTTAGGGAGCGAGGTTCCTACGAGCAGTACTTC.

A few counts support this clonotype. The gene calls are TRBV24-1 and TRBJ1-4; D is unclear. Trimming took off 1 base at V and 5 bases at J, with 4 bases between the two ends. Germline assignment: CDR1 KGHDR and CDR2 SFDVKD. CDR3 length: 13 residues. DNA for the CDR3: TGTGCCACCAGTGATTTTGGAAATGAAAAACTGTTTTTT. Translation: CATSDFGNEKLFF.

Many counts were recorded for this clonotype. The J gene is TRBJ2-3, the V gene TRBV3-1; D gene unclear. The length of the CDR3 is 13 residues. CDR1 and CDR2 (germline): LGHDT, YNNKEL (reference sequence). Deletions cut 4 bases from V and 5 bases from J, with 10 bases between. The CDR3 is CASSPYTKDTQYF. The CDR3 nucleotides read TGTGCCAGCAGCCCATACACCAAAGATACGCAGTATTTT.

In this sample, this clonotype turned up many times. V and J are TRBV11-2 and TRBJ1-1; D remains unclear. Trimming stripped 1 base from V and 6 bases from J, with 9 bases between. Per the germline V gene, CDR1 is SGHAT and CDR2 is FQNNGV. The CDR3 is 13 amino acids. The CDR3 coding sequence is TGTGCCAGCAGCTTAGGGCGGATGGCTGAAGCTTTCTTT. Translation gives CASSLGRMAEAFF.

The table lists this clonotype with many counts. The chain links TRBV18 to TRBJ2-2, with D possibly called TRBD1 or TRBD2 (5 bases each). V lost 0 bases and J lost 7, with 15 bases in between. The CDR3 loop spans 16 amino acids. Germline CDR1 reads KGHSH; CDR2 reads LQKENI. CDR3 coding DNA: TGTGCCAGCTCACCACCGCTGGGACCGACCCACGGGGAGCTGTTTTTT. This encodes CASSPPLGPTHGELFF.

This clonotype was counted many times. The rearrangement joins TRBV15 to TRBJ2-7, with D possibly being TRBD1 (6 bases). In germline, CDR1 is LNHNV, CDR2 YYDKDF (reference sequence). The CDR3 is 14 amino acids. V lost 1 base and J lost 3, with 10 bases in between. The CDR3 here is CATSRVTGLYEQYF. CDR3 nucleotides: TGTGCCACCAGCAGAGTAACAGGGCTCTACGAGCAGTACTTC.

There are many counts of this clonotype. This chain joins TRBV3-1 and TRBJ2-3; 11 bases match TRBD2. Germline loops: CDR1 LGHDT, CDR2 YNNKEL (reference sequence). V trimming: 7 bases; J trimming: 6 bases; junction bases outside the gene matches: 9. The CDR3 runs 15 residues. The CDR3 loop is CASNLAGGHRDTQYF. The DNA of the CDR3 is TGTGCCAGCAACTTAGCGGGGGGGCACCGGGATACGCAGTATTTT.

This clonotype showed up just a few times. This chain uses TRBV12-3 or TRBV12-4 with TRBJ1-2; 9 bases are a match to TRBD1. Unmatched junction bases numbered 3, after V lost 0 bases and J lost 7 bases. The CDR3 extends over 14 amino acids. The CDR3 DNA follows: TGTGCCAGCAGTTTAGCGGGACAGGGTCTTGGCTACACCTTC. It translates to CASSLAGQGLGYTF.

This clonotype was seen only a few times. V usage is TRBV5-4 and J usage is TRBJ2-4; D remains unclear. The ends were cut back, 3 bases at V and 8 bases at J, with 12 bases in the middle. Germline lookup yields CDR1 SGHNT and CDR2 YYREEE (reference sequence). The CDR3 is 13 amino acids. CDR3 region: CASSSEMKDIQYF. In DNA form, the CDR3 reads TGTGCCAGCAGCTCGGAAATGAAGGACATTCAGTACTTC.

Here the CDR3 DNA reads TGTGCCAGTAGTAAAACAGGGGGACTGGGCAATCAGCCCCAGCATTTT. This gives the protein CASSKTGGLGNQPQHF. The chain joins TRBV19 to TRBJ1-5; 8 bases fit TRBD1. The ends lost 4 bases at V and 2 bases at J; junction bases unmatched: 7. CDR1 and CDR2 from the germline V gene are LNHDA and SQIVND (reference sequence). The CDR3 totals 16 residues.

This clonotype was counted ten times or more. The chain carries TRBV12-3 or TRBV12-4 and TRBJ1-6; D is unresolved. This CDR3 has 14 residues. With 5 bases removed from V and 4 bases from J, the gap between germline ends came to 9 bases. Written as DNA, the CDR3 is TGTGCCAGCAGTCTACGGGGTTATAATTCACCCCTCCACTTT. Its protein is CASSLRGYNSPLHF.

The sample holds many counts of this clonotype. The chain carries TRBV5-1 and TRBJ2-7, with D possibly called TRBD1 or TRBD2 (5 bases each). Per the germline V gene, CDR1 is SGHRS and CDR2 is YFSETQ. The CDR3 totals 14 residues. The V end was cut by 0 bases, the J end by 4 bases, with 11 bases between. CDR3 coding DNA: TGCGCCAGCAGCTTGGAACCGGGGCCTTACGAGCAGTACTTC. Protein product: CASSLEPGPYEQYF.

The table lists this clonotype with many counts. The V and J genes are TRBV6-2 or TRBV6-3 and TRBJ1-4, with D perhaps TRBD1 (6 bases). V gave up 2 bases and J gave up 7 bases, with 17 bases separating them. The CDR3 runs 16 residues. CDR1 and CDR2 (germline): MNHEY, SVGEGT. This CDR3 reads CASSYGRGFGGEKLFF. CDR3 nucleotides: TGTGCCAGCAGTTACGGGAGGGGGTTCGGCGGTGAAAAACTGTTTTTT.